This T cell receptor (beta chain) was profiled in a study of blood T cell repertoires in COVID-19. Under the authors' procedure: Amplification of reference gene primers was used by the study to estimate nucleated cell counts. Method: immunoSEQ multiplex PCR; TCRdb's copy keeps in-frame clones and lacks some. The V and J calls and clone size come from that table; D and trimming were worked out from the DNA. The table lists roughly 200,000 clones, 86% of them singletons. The sequenced sample consisted of PBMCs or T cells enriched from blood (not recorded which). The TCR sequence derives from a woman aged 45-65 years in a cohort exposed to, infected with or recovered from COVID-19 (not recorded which).

This CDR3 is CAWSREYGYTF. In DNA, the CDR3 is TGTGCCTGGAGCCGGGAGTATGGCTACACCTTC. The genes are TRBV30 and TRBJ1-2; D remains ambiguous. This CDR3 has 11 amino acids. From germline, CDR1 is GTSNPN and CDR2 SVGIG (reference sequence). Trimming took 3 bases from V and 5 from J, leaving 7 bases between them.